This T cell receptor (beta chain) derives from a study of T cells in tuberculosis. Study-level points and caveats: Cases with active tuberculosis were adults, while controls were adolescents. Smaller alpha distances in active tuberculosis partly reflected shorter CDR3-alpha lengths. GEM motif frequencies gave approximately 70% accuracy; the GMM repertoire gave approximately 90%.

A word on this clone: Its antigen is not identified.

The V and J ends lost 5 bases and 4 bases respectively, with 14 bases between them. CDR1 is MNHNS, CDR2 SASEGT, per germline. This CDR3 is built from 14 residues. Clones were sequenced by immunoSEQ multiplex PCR, and TCRdb holds only the in-frame ones, with some missing. The table shows some 47,000 clones, with roughly 96% occurring only once. The sequenced sample was PBMCs. J is TRBJ1-1 and V is TRBV6-1; a possible D gene is TRBD1 (5 bases). The clonotype originates from a donor aged 10 to 29 with latent tuberculosis or without tuberculosis infection. CDR3 bases: TGTGCCAGCAGTCGTCGGGGGAGCGGCACTGAAGCTTTCTTT. Translating gives CASSRRGSGTEAFF.